This entry concerns a single T cell receptor beta chain. J lost 5 bases, V lost 0 bases, and 2 bases had no gene match. The CDR3 sequence is 14 residues long. Germline values: CDR1 DFQATT, CDR2 SNEGSKA (reference sequence). One entry per CDR3 protein results from TCRdb running MiXCR on the RT-PCR reads. The table has about 680,000 distinct CDR3 sequences, 12% to 15% seen once. Source material: memory CD4+ T cells from blood. The receptor comes from a female donor in good health, serving as a healthy control. The V call is TRBV20-1, the J call TRBJ2-5; TRBD2 aligns across 11 bases. The CDR3 bases are TGCAGTGCTAGAGATTCTAGCGGGAGGGAGACCCAGTACTTC. Translated, it gives CSARDSSGRETQYF.